The TCR beta chain described here comes from a study of control samples from healthy donors and cancer patients. Clones were read by immunoSEQ multiplex PCR, and TCRdb kept only the in-frame ones, dropping some. In the table there are 90,000 to 100,000 clones, approximately 80% of which are singletons. The source material was blood. This clonotype originated in a woman aged 25-40 years in good health.

CDR3 bases: TGTGCCAGCAGAAATTCCGGGACAGGGCCTGGCTACACCTTC. This codes for CASRNSGTGPGYTF. J is TRBJ1-2 and V is TRBV7-2, with 9 bases aligning to TRBD1. Germline trimming cut 6 bases from V and 7 bases from J; bases unmatched to any gene: 9. Germline V gene sequence: CDR1 SGHTA, CDR2 FQGNSA. The CDR3 has 14 residues.